This TCR beta chain stems from a study of CD8+ T cells in alopecia areata. The treatment: oral pan-JAK inhibitor, 5-10 mg twice daily. Sequencing relied on a cDNA template that was reverse transcribed from extracted RNA. Repertoires were generated with immunoSEQ multiplex PCR, while TCRdb's copy carries only in-frame clones and drops some. Of 150,000 to 200,000 clones in the sample, around three fifths were seen once. The source material was CD4+ T cells sorted from blood, sampled around week 49, from a patient treated with tofacitinib. The clonotype was recovered from a human donor with alopecia areata.

CDR3 nucleotides: TGCGCCAGCAGCCAAAATAGCGGGGGGACGACCTACGAGCAGTACTTC. Amino acids: CASSQNSGGTTYEQYF. The V gene is TRBV4-1, the J gene TRBJ2-7; 10 bases are a match to TRBD2. Trimming at V came to 2 bases and at J to 2 bases, leaving 6 bases not matched to a gene. The CDR3 runs 16 residues. Per germline, CDR1 MGHRA and CDR2 YSYEKL.